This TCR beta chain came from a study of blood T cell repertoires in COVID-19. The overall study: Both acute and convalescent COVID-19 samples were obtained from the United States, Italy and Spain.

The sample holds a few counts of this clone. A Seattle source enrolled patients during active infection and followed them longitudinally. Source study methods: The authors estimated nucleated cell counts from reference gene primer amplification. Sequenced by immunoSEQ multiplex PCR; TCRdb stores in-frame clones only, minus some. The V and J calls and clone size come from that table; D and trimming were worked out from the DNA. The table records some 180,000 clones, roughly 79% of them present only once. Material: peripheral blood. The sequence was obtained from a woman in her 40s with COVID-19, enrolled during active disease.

The CDR3 here is CSVVEARGLSETQYF. Written as DNA, the CDR3 is TGCAGCGTTGTGGAGGCCAGGGGGCTTTCGGAGACCCAGTACTTC. The rearrangement uses TRBV29-1 and TRBJ2-5, with TRBD1 matching 8 bases. The CDR3 sequence is 15 residues long. From germline, CDR1 is SQVTM and CDR2 ANQGSEA. V lost 4 bases, J lost 5 bases, and 12 bases stayed unmatched.